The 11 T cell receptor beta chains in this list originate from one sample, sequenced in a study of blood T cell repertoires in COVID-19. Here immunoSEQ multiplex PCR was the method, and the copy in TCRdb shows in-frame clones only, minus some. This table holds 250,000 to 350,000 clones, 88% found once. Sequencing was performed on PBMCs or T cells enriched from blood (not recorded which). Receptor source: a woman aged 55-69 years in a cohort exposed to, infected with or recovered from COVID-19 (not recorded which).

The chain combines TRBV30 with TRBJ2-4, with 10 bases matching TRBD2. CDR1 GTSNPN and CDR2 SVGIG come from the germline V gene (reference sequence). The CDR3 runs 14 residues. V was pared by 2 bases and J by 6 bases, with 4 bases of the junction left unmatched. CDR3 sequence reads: CAWSIRTSGNIQYF. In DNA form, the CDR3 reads TGTGCCTGGAGTATAAGGACTAGCGGAAACATTCAGTACTTC.

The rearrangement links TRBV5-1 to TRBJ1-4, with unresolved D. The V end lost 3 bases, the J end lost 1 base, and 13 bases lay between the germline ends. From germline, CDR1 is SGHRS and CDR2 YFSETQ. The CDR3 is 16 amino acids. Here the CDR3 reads CASSSTVAGTNEKLFF. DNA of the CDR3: TGCGCCAGCAGCTCAACAGTGGCTGGAACTAATGAAAAACTGTTTTTT.

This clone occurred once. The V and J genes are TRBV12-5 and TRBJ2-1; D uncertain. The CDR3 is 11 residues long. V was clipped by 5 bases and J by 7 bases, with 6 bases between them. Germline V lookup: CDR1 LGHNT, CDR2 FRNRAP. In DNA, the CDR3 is TGTGCTAGTGGTATACAGAATGAGCAGTTCTTC. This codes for CASGIQNEQFF.

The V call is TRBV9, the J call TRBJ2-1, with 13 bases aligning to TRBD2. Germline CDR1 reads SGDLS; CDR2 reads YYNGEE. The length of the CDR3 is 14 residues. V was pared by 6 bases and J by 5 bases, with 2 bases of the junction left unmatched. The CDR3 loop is CASTGLAGDNEQFF. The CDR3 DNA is TGTGCCAGCACCGGACTAGCGGGAGACAATGAGCAGTTCTTC.

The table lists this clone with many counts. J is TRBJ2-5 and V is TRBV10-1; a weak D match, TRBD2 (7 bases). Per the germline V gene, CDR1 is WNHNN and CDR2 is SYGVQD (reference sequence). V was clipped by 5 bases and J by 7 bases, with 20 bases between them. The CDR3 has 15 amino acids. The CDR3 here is CASSKTGSTGGTQYF. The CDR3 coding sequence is TGCGCCAGCAGTAAGACAGGTTCTACGGGAGGGACCCAGTACTTC.

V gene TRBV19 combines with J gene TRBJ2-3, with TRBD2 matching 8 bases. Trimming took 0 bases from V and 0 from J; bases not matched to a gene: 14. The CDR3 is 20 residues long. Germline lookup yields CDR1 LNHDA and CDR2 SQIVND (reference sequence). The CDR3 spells CASSIDGIERGRTSTDTQYF. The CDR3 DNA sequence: TGTGCCAGTAGTATAGATGGAATAGAGCGGGGGCGAACTAGCACAGATACGCAGTATTTT.

This chain's CDR3 is CASSLSHEGEKLFF. The CDR3 DNA reads as TGTGCCAGCAGTTTATCCCACGAGGGAGAAAAACTGTTTTTT. V gene TRBV28 combines with J gene TRBJ1-4; the D is unclear. With 1 base removed from V and 8 bases from J, the gap between germline ends came to 11 bases. The CDR3 sequence is 14 residues long. Germline V CDR1 and CDR2: MDHEN, SYDVKM.

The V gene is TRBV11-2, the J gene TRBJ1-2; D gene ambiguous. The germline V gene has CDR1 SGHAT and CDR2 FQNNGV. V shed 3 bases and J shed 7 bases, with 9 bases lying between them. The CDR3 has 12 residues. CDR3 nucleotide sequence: TGTGCCAGCAGCTTTGGGTCAGGTGGCTACACCTTC. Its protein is CASSFGSGGYTF.

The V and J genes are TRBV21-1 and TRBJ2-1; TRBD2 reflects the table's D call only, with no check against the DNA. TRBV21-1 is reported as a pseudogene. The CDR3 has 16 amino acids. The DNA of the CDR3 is TGTGCCAGCAGCTTCCCCCACGGAGCGACCTACAATGAGCAGTTCTTC. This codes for CASSFPHGATYNEQFF.

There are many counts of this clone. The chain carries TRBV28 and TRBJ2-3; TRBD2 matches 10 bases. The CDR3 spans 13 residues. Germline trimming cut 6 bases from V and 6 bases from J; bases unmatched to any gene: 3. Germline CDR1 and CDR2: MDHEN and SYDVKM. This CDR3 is CASRPGLADTQYF. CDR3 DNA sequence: TGTGCCAGCAGACCGGGACTAGCGGATACGCAGTATTTT.

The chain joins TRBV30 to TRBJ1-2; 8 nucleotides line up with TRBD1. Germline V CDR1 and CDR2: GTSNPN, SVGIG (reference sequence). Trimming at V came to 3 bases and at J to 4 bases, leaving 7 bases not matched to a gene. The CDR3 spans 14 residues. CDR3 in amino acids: CAWSPRGLLYGYTF. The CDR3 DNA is TGTGCCTGGAGCCCCAGGGGGCTGCTCTATGGCTACACCTTC. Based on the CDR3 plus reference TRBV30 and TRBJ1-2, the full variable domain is SQTIHQWPATLVQPVGSPLSLECTVEGTSNPNLYWYRQAAGRGLQLLFYSVGIGQISSEVPQNLSASRPQDRQFILSSKKLLLSDSGFYLCAWSPRGLLYGYTFGSGTRLTVV.